This TCR beta chain comes out of a study of control samples from healthy donors and cancer patients. The data were produced by immunoSEQ multiplex PCR, yet TCRdb's version contains in-frame clones alone and is incomplete. Altogether fewer than 200,000 clones are present, 80% to 95% being singletons, with the ten largest covering about 4%. The TCR sequence derives from a woman between 55 and 75 years old in good health. Sequencing was carried out using blood.

CDR3 loop: CASSQQILAGGTDTQYF. The CDR3 nucleotides are TGCGCCAGCAGCCAACAAATTCTAGCGGGGGGCACAGATACGCAGTATTTT. The chain has TRBV4-3 and TRBJ2-3; 10 bases line up with TRBD2. CDR1 and CDR2 (germline): LGHNA, YSLEER. The CDR3 sequence is 17 residues long. V shed 2 bases, J shed 1 base, and the junction held 6 bases outside the gene matches.